The following is a TCR beta chain sequence with its context. The antigen remains unidentified. These data originate in a study of beta chain features in type 1 diabetes. Study-wide findings and caveats: Any HLA effect on TCRB rearrangement was left unresolved by small sub-analyses. A greater similarity of naive, central memory and Treg TCRB repertoires was seen among patients than among healthy donors.

Every isolated RNA sample was fully reverse transcribed, so sequencing captured expressed TCRB transcripts. The method was immunoSEQ multiplex PCR; TCRdb's version includes in-frame clones alone and lacks a portion of them. Of hundreds of thousands of clones detected, roughly 16% appear once; the ten largest clones hold more than 0.08%. Trimming at V came to 3 bases and at J to 3 bases, leaving 4 bases not matched to a gene. Germline CDR1 and CDR2: PRHDT and FYEKMQ (reference sequence). CDR3 length: 14 residues. The sequenced sample was naive CD4+ T cells from blood. This sequence joins TRBV13 and TRBJ2-7; 8 positions agree with TRBD2. The clonotype originates from a man younger than 35 in good health. The DNA for the CDR3 is TGTGCCAGCAGCTTCAAGCGGGAGAACTACGAGCAGTACTTC. Its protein product is CASSFKRENYEQYF.